Here is one TCR beta chain with its context. Germline V gene sequence: CDR1 LNHDA, CDR2 SQIVND (reference sequence). Deletions cut 6 bases from V and 8 bases from J, with 10 bases between. CDR3 length equals 11 residues. Repertoires were generated with immunoSEQ multiplex PCR, while TCRdb's copy carries only in-frame clones and drops some. The table lists tens of thousands of clones, around 89% of them singletons. The source of the sample is a study of control samples from healthy donors and cancer patients. The specimen sequenced was blood. The chain is built from TRBV19 and TRBJ1-2; D is ambiguous. The receptor's source is a woman in her seventies in good health. CDR3 sequence (DNA): TGTGCCAGTAGCTGGACCGGGGGCTACACCTTC. Translated: CASSWTGGYTF.